These T cell receptor beta chains were read from a single sample in a study of blood T cell repertoires in COVID-19. The table came from immunoSEQ multiplex PCR; TCRdb's copy has only in-frame clones and leaves some out. This sample has 150,000 or so clones, with about 89% found just once. Material for sequencing was peripheral blood. These receptors were collected from a woman aged 70-85 years with COVID-19, enrolled during active disease. The CDR3 runs from the conserved cysteine through the conserved F or W. D genes are given only for firm matches. Only some rows state a clone size, as once, few, many or a class for expanded clones.

TRBV19	NA	TRBJ2-1	16	TRBD1	TGTGCCAGTAGTTCCCCTCTGACAGGGTTCGGTACTCAGCAGTTCTTC	CASSSPLTGFGTQQFF
TRBV6-2/TRBV6-3	NA	TRBJ2-2	17	TRBD1	TGTGCCAGCAGCGACATCACAGGGGGCGCTAGGACCGGGGAGCTGTTTTTT	CASSDITGGARTGELFF
TRBV2	NA	TRBJ2-2	18	TRBD2	TGTGCCAGCAGCCAAAGGGGAGGTAGCGGGGGAACCACCGGGGAGCTGTTTTTT	CASSQRGGSGGTTGELFF
TRBV28	NA	TRBJ1-2	16	TRBD1	TGTGCCAGCAGTGGGTCGAAGACAGGGGGTGGGGATGGCTACACCTTC	CASSGSKTGGGDGYTF
TRBV28	NA	TRBJ1-2	15	NA	TGTGCCAGCAGTTTACGGGGTACCCTTAACTATGGCTACACCTTC	CASSLRGTLNYGYTF
TRBV24-1	NA	TRBJ2-5	18	TRBD2	TGTGCCACCAGTGATTTAACTCGCGGGGGGGCGGGAGGCGAGACCCAGTACTTC	CATSDLTRGGAGGETQYF
TRBV27	NA	TRBJ2-1	12	NA	TGTGCCAGCAGTTTTTTGGGCGATGAGCAGTTCTTC	CASSFLGDEQFF
TRBV6-2/TRBV6-3	NA	TRBJ2-3	15	NA	TGTGCCAGCAGTTACTCCCCGACTATGCCGGATACGCAGTATTTT	CASSYSPTMPDTQYF
TRBV6-6	NA	TRBJ1-6	13	NA	TGTGCCAGCAGGGACAGTCAAAATTCACCCCTCCACTTT	CASRDSQNSPLHF
TRBV5-6	NA	TRBJ1-2	15	TRBD1	TGTGCCAGCAGCTTGGCCTTCGGGACAGGGGATGGCTACACCTTC	CASSLAFGTGDGYTF
TRBV5-1	NA	TRBJ2-5	17	TRBD2	TGCGCCAGCAGCAAAGGACTAGCGGGGGGGTTAGAAGAGACCCAGTACTTC	CASSKGLAGGLEETQYF
TRBV7-3	NA	TRBJ2-5	14	NA	TGTGCCAGCAGCTCGGGGGATAGTCGGGAGACCCAGTACTTC	CASSSGDSRETQYF
TRBV7-8	once	TRBJ1-4	16	TRBD1	TGTGCCAGCAGCCCATCCCCGACAGGGTACAGGGAAAAACTGTTTTTT	CASSPSPTGYREKLFF
TRBV27	NA	TRBJ2-4	16	NA	TGTGCCAGCAGTACCTCTCCCGGATGGAGGAAAAACATTCAGTACTTC	CASSTSPGWRKNIQYF
TRBV19	NA	TRBJ1-2	16	TRBD1	TGTGCCAGTAGTACCCGGGCGCAGGGGGCTGGCTATGGCTACACCTTC	CASSTRAQGAGYGYTF
TRBV15	NA	TRBJ2-1	15	TRBD1	TGTGCCACCAGCCGGGGACAGGGGTCCTACAATGAGCAGTTCTTC	CATSRGQGSYNEQFF
TRBV6-5	NA	TRBJ2-2	15	TRBD1	TGTGCCAGCAGTTTAACGACAGGGGCGGCCGGGGAGCTGTTTTTT	CASSLTTGAAGELFF
TRBV7-2	NA	TRBJ2-3	15	NA	TGTGCCAGCGCACGAACGGGGCAGGGGACAGATACGCAGTATTTT	CASARTGQGTDTQYF
TRBV2	NA	TRBJ1-6	14	NA	TGTGCCAGCAGTGTTGGGGGCCTTAATTCACCCCTCCACTTT	CASSVGGLNSPLHF
TRBV4-1	NA	TRBJ1-1	17	TRBD1	TGCGCCAGCAGCCTTAGACAGGGGAGGCAAACGAACACTGAAGCTTTCTTT	CASSLRQGRQTNTEAFF
TRBV4-1	NA	TRBJ2-7	13	NA	TGCGCCAGCAGCCAACAGGGTACCTACGAGCAGTACTTC	CASSQQGTYEQYF
TRBV4-1	NA	TRBJ2-1	17	TRBD2	TGCGCCAGCAGCCAAGCCCCTGGGGCTAGCGGGAGGAATGAGCAGTTCTTC	CASSQAPGASGRNEQFF
TRBV21-1	NA	TRBJ2-3	19	NA	TGTGCCAGCAGCACCTCAAGCGAGGAGGGGCCTACTAGCACAGATACGCAGTATTTT	CASSTSSEEGPTSTDTQYF
TRBV7-2	once	TRBJ2-1	14	NA	TGTGCCAGCAGCCCTCTTGGGGGGGCGGGTGAGCAGTTCTTC	CASSPLGGAGEQFF
TRBV7-8	NA	TRBJ1-2	13	TRBD1	TGTGCCAGCAGCTTACCCGATCGGACAGGGCCGACCTTC	CASSLPDRTGPTF
TRBV5-1	NA	TRBJ1-1	14	NA	TGCGCCAGCAGCTCAAGACAGCGGAACACTGAAGCTTTCTTT	CASSSRQRNTEAFF
TRBV3-1/TRBV3-2	NA	TRBJ2-5	14	TRBD2	TGTGCCAGCAGCCAAGTAGCGGGTAAAGAGACCCAGTACTTC	CASSQVAGKETQYF
TRBV7-6	NA	TRBJ2-7	15	TRBD1	TGTGCCAGCAGCTTCACTAGACAGGGGGCCTACGAGCAGTACTTC	CASSFTRQGAYEQYF
TRBV30	NA	TRBJ1-2	12	NA	TGTGCCTGGTCGACAGGTAGCTATGGCTACACCTTC	CAWSTGSYGYTF
TRBV18	once	TRBJ2-7	13	NA	TGTGCCAGCTCACCACCGACGGGGTACGAGCAGTACTTC	CASSPPTGYEQYF
TRBV7-2	NA	TRBJ2-7	17	NA	TGTGCCAGCAGCCTACTTGGCCGCGCAGGGCCTCTCTACGAGCAGTACTTC	CASSLLGRAGPLYEQYF
TRBV4-2	NA	TRBJ2-7	15	TRBD1	TGTGCCAGCAGCCAACGGGGACAGGGGGCTGGCGAGCAGTACTTC	CASSQRGQGAGEQYF
TRBV30	NA	TRBJ2-5	14	TRBD2	TGTGCCTTCGGACTAGCGGGGGGCCAAGAGACCCAGTACTTC	CAFGLAGGQETQYF
TRBV29-1	NA	TRBJ1-2	11	TRBD1	TGCAGCGCACAGGGGTATGGAGGCTACACCTTC	CSAQGYGGYTF
TRBV5-1	NA	TRBJ1-4	15	NA	TGCGCCAGCAGCTCGACAGGAGCAACTAATGAAAAACTGTTTTTT	CASSSTGATNEKLFF
TRBV7-2	NA	TRBJ2-7	18	TRBD1	TGTGCCAGCAGTCCAGGGCTCGGGACAGGGAGGGGCGCCTACGAGCAGTACTTC	CASSPGLGTGRGAYEQYF
TRBV30	once	TRBJ2-7	15	TRBD1	TGTGCCTGGAGCCGAAGAGGACAGGGGGACCACGAGCAGTACTTC	CAWSRRGQGDHEQYF
TRBV2	NA	TRBJ1-2	13	NA	TGTGCCAGCAGTGAACAAGGGGCCTATGGCTACACCTTC	CASSEQGAYGYTF
TRBV9	NA	TRBJ1-4	20	TRBD1	TGTGCCAGCAATAGCAGGGCGGGCAGGGGGCGACCCGGGCTCAATGAAAAACTGTTTTTT	CASNSRAGRGRPGLNEKLFF
TRBV3-1/TRBV3-2	NA	TRBJ1-2	13	NA	TGTGCCACTTCGTTGGGGGGACTCGCTGGCTACACCTTC	CATSLGGLAGYTF
TRBV6-1	NA	TRBJ1-2	16	NA	TGTGCCAGCAGTGTTTACAGCGGGGGATTAAACTATGGCTACACCTTC	CASSVYSGGLNYGYTF
TRBV7-9	NA	TRBJ2-2	16	TRBD2	TGTGCCAGCAGATTCTCGGGACTAGCGGGGGCCGGGGAGCTGTTTTTT	CASRFSGLAGAGELFF